The rows below give T cell receptor beta chains drawn from one sample of a study of CD8 T cells in Susac syndrome. TCRdb re-called the immunoSEQ multiplex PCR reads with MiXCR, one entry per CDR3 protein. The profile shows hundreds of thousands of distinct CDR3 sequences, about 95% of them singletons. Sequencing was carried out using CD4+ T cells from PBMCs. The receptors derive from a human donor with Susac syndrome. The conserved cysteine and the conserved F or W are not part of the CDR3 here. The order of the fields is clone size, J gene, CDR3 length, V gene, CDR3 protein. Some rows mark clone size as missing; the rest say once, few, many or name a class of expanded clone.

NA | TRBJ1-2 | 12 | TRBV14 | ASSQERGPRGYT
once | TRBJ1-5 | 13 | TRBV20-1 | SARDQQVGGQPQH
NA | TRBJ1-5 | 11 | TRBV20-1 | SARTGANQPQH
NA | TRBJ1-1 | 9 | TRBV29-1 | SVAGLQGAF
NA | TRBJ2-7 | 12 | TRBV20-1 | SAGGQGDSYEQY
few | TRBJ2-5 | 12 | TRBV5-1 | ASSLMTVQETQY
NA | TRBJ2-5 | 12 | TRBV9 | ASSALGGGEAQY
NA | TRBJ1-2 | 11 | TRBV30 | AWQLDRNYGYT
NA | TRBJ2-3 | 11 | TRBV3-1 | ASSPEPRDTQY
NA | TRBJ2-5 | 11 | TRBV6-5 | ASSYGPGETQY
NA | TRBJ1-2 | 14 | TRBV7-2 | ASSGRQGAQNYGYT
NA | TRBJ1-6 | 12 | TRBV30 | AWSPGGDNSPLH
NA | TRBJ1-4 | 12 | TRBV2 | ASSEVGQGGLLF
NA | TRBJ2-1 | 12 | TRBV18 | ASSPPDSEGVKF
NA | TRBJ2-3 | 14 | TRBV5-6 | ASSLPMGGGADTQY
NA | TRBJ2-7 | 13 | TRBV3-1 | ASSQTSGTGREQY
NA | TRBJ1-5 | 11 | TRBV30 | AWSEGVDQPQH
NA | TRBJ2-5 | 13 | TRBV28 | ASSGRDRGFETQY
once | TRBJ1-1 | 11 | TRBV10-3 | AIKRQVNTEAF